This T cell receptor (beta chain) stems from a study of cytotoxic CD8 clonotypes in ibrutinib-treated CLL. With regard to this clone: What it recognizes is unknown.

Only in-frame clones appear in the TCRdb table, and some are missing; sequencing was by immunoSEQ multiplex PCR. Among approximately 320,000 clones listed, about 61% were seen once. Whole-study results and caveats: Public clonotypes were uncommon and contracted or stayed stable on treatment.

The junction had 4 bases not matched to a gene; V was cut back by 3 bases and J by 4 bases. From germline, CDR1 is SGDLS and CDR2 YYNGEE. The CDR3 is made up of 15 amino acids. The rearrangement joins TRBV9 to TRBJ2-5, with 12 bases aligning to TRBD2. The material was PBMCs, obtained after 36 months of ibrutinib treatment. The TCR was taken from a human donor with chronic lymphocytic leukemia. Here the CDR3 DNA reads TGTGCCAGCAGCGCTAGCGGGGGGGCACGAGAGACCCAGTACTTC. Its translation is CASSASGGARETQYF.